These T cell receptor beta chains were read from a single sample in a study of cytomegalovirus exposure and HLA in healthy donors. The protocol was immunoSEQ multiplex PCR, while the TCRdb copy is restricted to in-frame clones and leaves out a portion. The data show about 98,000 clones, roughly 70% seen once. The source material was PBMCs. The source is a male donor in good health and CMV-seronegative. Both conserved end residues are part of each CDR3. A D gene is named only where the DNA matches it firmly. The size field is filled for only some rows; it gives once, few, many or a size class.

abundance	d_gene	v_gene	j_gene	CDR3aa	CDR3nt
-	-	TRBV10-3	TRBJ2-2	CAISGDSQATGELFF	TGTGCCATCAGCGGGGACTCCCAGGCAACCGGGGAGCTGTTTTTT
-	-	TRBV27	TRBJ2-7	CASSLEAVSSYEQYF	TGTGCCAGCAGTTTAGAAGCGGTTAGCTCCTACGAGCAGTACTTC
-	-	TRBV5-1	TRBJ1-2	CASSLLPDRNYGYTF	TGCGCCAGCAGCTTGCTCCCTGACAGGAACTATGGCTACACCTTC
-	TRBD2	TRBV11-3	TRBJ2-3	CASSLRLAVSTDTQYF	TGTGCCAGCAGCTTAAGGCTAGCGGTTAGCACAGATACGCAGTATTTT
-	-	TRBV4-2	TRBJ2-1	CASSQTVARTQFF	TGTGCCAGCAGCCAGACTGTAGCGCGGACGCAGTTCTTC
few	-	TRBV19	TRBJ2-7	CASKGLNYEQYF	TGTGCCAGTAAGGGGCTGAACTACGAGCAGTACTTC
-	TRBD2	TRBV5-1	TRBJ2-1	CASSLDLAGVSSYNEQFF	TGCGCCAGCAGCTTGGATCTAGCGGGAGTATCATCCTACAATGAGCAGTTCTTC
-	-	TRBV6-6	TRBJ2-1	CASSRRDRILHEQFF	TGTGCCAGCAGTCGGAGGGACCGTATTTTACATGAGCAGTTCTTC
once	TRBD2	TRBV4-2	TRBJ2-6	CASSQDPQGEGGANVLTF	TGTGCCAGCAGCCAAGACCCCCAAGGGGAGGGTGGGGCCAACGTCCTGACTTTC
-	-	TRBV6-5	TRBJ1-2	CASSSLNREMNYGYTF	TGTGCCAGCAGTTCTCTTAACAGGGAAATGAACTATGGCTACACCTTC
-	-	TRBV4-1	TRBJ1-1	CASSQEGRGNGMDAFF	TGCGCCAGCAGCCAAGAGGGCAGGGGAAACGGGATGGACGCTTTCTTT
-	-	TRBV5-6	TRBJ2-2	CASSLTRGGELFF	TGTGCCAGCAGCTTAACAAGGGGCGGGGAGCTGTTTTTT
once	-	TRBV2	TRBJ2-1	CASSEARWGLQGSEQFF	TGTGCCAGCAGTGAAGCTAGGTGGGGCTTACAGGGATCTGAGCAGTTCTTC
few	-	TRBV19	TRBJ1-2	CASSILRGRANYGYTF	TGTGCCAGTAGTATTCTGCGGGGGAGAGCTAACTATGGCTACACCTTC
once	TRBD1	TRBV18	TRBJ1-5	CASSRGTGSNQPQHF	TGTGCCAGCTCACGCGGGACAGGAAGCAATCAGCCCCAGCATTTT
once	TRBD2	TRBV6-6	TRBJ2-5	CASSSREGGETQYF	TGTGCCAGCAGTTCGAGGGAGGGTGGAGAGACCCAGTACTTC
-	-	TRBV9	TRBJ2-5	CASSDRDYQGETQYF	TGTGCCAGCAGCGATCGGGACTACCAGGGGGAGACCCAGTACTTC
-	-	TRBV30	TRBJ1-5	CAWRASQAGQPQHF	TGTGCCTGGAGGGCCTCACAGGCCGGTCAGCCCCAGCATTTT
-	TRBD2	TRBV9	TRBJ2-1	CASSVARLAGEVNEQFF	TGTGCCAGCAGCGTAGCTAGGCTAGCGGGAGAGGTCAATGAGCAGTTCTTC
medium-sized	-	TRBV28	TRBJ1-1	CASSSSNTEAFF	TGTGCCAGCAGTTCCTCGAACACTGAAGCTTTCTTT
-	TRBD2	TRBV29-1	TRBJ2-2	CSVRLASFTGELFF	TGCAGCGTCAGACTAGCGAGCTTCACCGGGGAGCTGTTTTTT
-	TRBD2	TRBV5-4	TRBJ2-1	CASSALGSGSSYNEQFF	TGTGCCAGCAGCGCCCTCGGTAGCGGGAGCTCCTACAATGAGCAGTTCTTC
-	-	TRBV13	TRBJ2-3	CASSLSGTERDTQYF	TGTGCCAGCAGTCTTAGCGGGACAGAGAGAGATACGCAGTATTTT
-	TRBD1	TRBV28	TRBJ1-1	CASSLMTGEAFF	TGTGCCAGCAGTTTGATGACAGGGGAGGCTTTCTTT
-	-	TRBV30	TRBJ1-1	CAWSGRRENTEAFF	TGTGCCTGGAGTGGTAGGAGGGAGAACACTGAAGCTTTCTTT
few	-	TRBV30	TRBJ2-7	CAWSVRQGYEQYF	TGTGCCTGGAGCGTAAGGCAGGGATACGAGCAGTACTTC
-	-	TRBV28	TRBJ1-5	CASTLFDSHNQPQHF	TGTGCCAGCACCTTATTCGACAGCCACAATCAGCCCCAGCATTTT
few	-	TRBV28	TRBJ2-7	CASSFSAGQYF	TGTGCCAGCAGTTTCTCGGCAGGGCAGTACTTC
few	-	TRBV28	TRBJ2-7	CASSLTQRAYEQYF	TGTGCCAGCAGTTTGACCCAGCGGGCCTACGAGCAGTACTTC
-	TRBD1	TRBV5-6	TRBJ2-1	CASTKPGQVLRVEQFF	TGTGCCAGCACCAAACCGGGACAGGTCTTAAGGGTTGAGCAGTTCTTC
few	-	TRBV2	TRBJ2-2	CASSYTSSGTGELFF	TGTGCCAGCAGCTACACTAGCAGTGGGACCGGGGAGCTGTTTTTT
-	-	TRBV28	TRBJ1-5	CASSLRGFRPQHF	TGTGCCAGCAGTTTGAGAGGGTTCAGGCCCCAGCATTTT
-	TRBD1	TRBV6-5	TRBJ2-3	CASSQDRGGTDTQYF	TGTGCCAGCAGTCAGGACAGGGGAGGGACAGATACGCAGTATTTT
few	-	TRBV18	TRBJ2-3	CASSYTDYSTDTQYF	TGTGCCAGCTCCTATACGGACTACTCCACAGATACGCAGTATTTT
few	TRBD1	TRBV6-1	TRBJ1-2	CASRRTGGYGYTF	TGTGCCAGCAGACGAACAGGGGGTTATGGCTACACCTTC
-	TRBD2	TRBV28	TRBJ2-7	CASSLGGGGEQYF	TGTGCCAGCAGTTTAGGTGGCGGGGGTGAGCAGTACTTC
once	TRBD1	TRBV27	TRBJ1-2	CASSLWGDRGPNYGYTF	TGTGCCAGCAGTTTATGGGGGGACAGGGGTCCTAACTATGGCTACACCTTC
-	-	TRBV9	TRBJ2-3	CASSATWGGADTQYF	TGTGCCAGCAGCGCTACTTGGGGGGGCGCAGATACGCAGTATTTT
few	-	TRBV28	TRBJ2-7	CASSDNFGRDSVYEQYF	TGTGCCAGCAGTGACAATTTCGGACGGGATTCGGTCTACGAGCAGTACTTC
-	-	TRBV11-1	TRBJ1-4	CASSGTRSNEKLFF	TGTGCCAGCAGCGGGACACGATCTAATGAAAAACTGTTTTTT
-	TRBD1	TRBV29-1	TRBJ1-2	CSVKIVGQSGYTF	TGCAGCGTTAAAATAGTGGGACAGAGTGGCTACACCTTC
-	TRBD2	TRBV7-8	TRBJ2-1	CASSFLAGGLYNEQFF	TGTGCCAGCAGCTTCCTAGCGGGAGGCCTTTACAATGAGCAGTTCTTC
-	-	TRBV12-5	TRBJ1-1	CASGLALEGVNTEAFF	TGTGCTAGTGGTTTGGCCCTAGAGGGGGTGAACACTGAAGCTTTCTTT
-	-	TRBV7-9	TRBJ1-2	CASSFNREGYTF	TGTGCCAGCAGCTTTAACAGGGAAGGCTACACCTTC
-	-	TRBV7-2	TRBJ1-2	CASSLYTQANYGYTF	TGTGCCAGCAGCTTATACACCCAGGCCAACTATGGCTACACCTTC
-	-	TRBV4-1	TRBJ2-4	CASSQVISAKNIQYF	TGCGCCAGCAGCCAAGTAATCTCAGCCAAAAACATTCAGTACTTC
-	TRBD2	TRBV19	TRBJ2-5	CASSKVAGQETQYF	TGTGCCAGTAGTAAGGTAGCGGGGCAAGAGACCCAGTACTTC
-	-	TRBV9	TRBJ2-7	CASSPLSGYEQYF	TGTGCCAGCAGCCCCCTAAGCGGATACGAGCAGTACTTC
few	-	TRBV30	TRBJ1-6	CAYSPMASRASPLHF	TGTGCCTACTCACCTATGGCCTCGAGGGCTTCACCCCTCCACTTT
-	-	TRBV4-2	TRBJ1-5	CASSQVDGGSQPQHF	TGTGCCAGCAGCCAAGTGGATGGGGGCTCCCAGCCCCAGCATTTT
-	TRBD1	TRBV6-1	TRBJ1-1	CASTSQGYTEAFF	TGTGCCAGTACTTCACAGGGGTACACTGAAGCTTTCTTT
-	TRBD2	TRBV10-3	TRBJ2-7	CATKGASGSYEQYF	TGTGCCACCAAAGGGGCTAGCGGGAGCTACGAGCAGTACTTC
few	-	TRBV21-1	TRBJ1-1	CASSKMRERMGEAFF	TGTGCCAGCAGCAAAATGAGGGAGAGAATGGGTGAAGCTTTCTTT
-	TRBD2	TRBV13	TRBJ2-5	CASSLGLAGGETQYF	TGTGCCAGCAGCCTCGGACTAGCGGGAGGAGAGACCCAGTACTTC
-	-	TRBV6-5	TRBJ2-7	CASSRITTRGYEQYF	TGTGCCAGCAGCCGAATAACGACTAGAGGATACGAGCAGTACTTC